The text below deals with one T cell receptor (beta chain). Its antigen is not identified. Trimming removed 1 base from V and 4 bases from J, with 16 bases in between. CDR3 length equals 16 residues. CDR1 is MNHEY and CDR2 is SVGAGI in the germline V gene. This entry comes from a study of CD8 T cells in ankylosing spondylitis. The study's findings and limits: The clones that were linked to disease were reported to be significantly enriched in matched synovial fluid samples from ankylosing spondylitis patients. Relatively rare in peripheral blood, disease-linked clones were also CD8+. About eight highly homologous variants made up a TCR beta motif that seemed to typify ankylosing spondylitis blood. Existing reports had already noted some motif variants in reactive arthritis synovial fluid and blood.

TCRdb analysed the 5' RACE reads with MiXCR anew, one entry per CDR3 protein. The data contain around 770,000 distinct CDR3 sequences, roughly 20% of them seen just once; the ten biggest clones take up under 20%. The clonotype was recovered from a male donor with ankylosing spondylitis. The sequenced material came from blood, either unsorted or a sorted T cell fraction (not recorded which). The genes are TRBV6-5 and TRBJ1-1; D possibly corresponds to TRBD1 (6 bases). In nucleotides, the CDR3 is TGTGCCAGCAGTTACTGGGGGGGGGGCTATGCCACTGAAGCTTTCTTT. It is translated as CASSYWGGGYATEAFF.